The 24 T cell receptor beta chains below all came from one sample that was sequenced in a study of T-cell memory formation after mild COVID-19. MiXCR, run by TCRdb on the 5' RACE reads, gives a single entry per CDR3 protein. This sample has 380,000 or so distinct CDR3 sequences, with roughly an eighth found just once. The sample taken for sequencing was PBMCs or a T cell subset sorted from them (not recorded which). These receptor sequences come from a man in his late teens or twenties who had mild COVID-19 (a few samples of this study predate the infection). Cell type and time point are not known.

This clonotype was observed a few times. The rearrangement links TRBV6-5 to TRBJ2-1; tentative D call: TRBD2 (7 bases). Germline-derived CDR1 and CDR2 are MNHEY and SVGAGI. V was pared by 4 bases and J by 2 bases, with 12 bases between. CDR3 length: 15 amino acids. In DNA, the CDR3 is TGTGCCAGCAGTTCTCGGGGGGCGGCCTACAATGAGCAGTTCTTC. The encoded protein is CASSSRGAAYNEQFF.

This clonotype was detected only a few times. V usage is TRBV7-9 and J usage is TRBJ2-2, with no clear D. Germline V gene sequence: CDR1 SEHNR, CDR2 FQNEAQ (reference sequence). The CDR3 covers 15 residues. V lost 0 bases to trimming and J lost 2 bases, with 7 bases between them. DNA for the CDR3: TGTGCCAGCAGCTTAGCCAGGAGTAACACCGGGGAGCTGTTTTTT. It encodes CASSLARSNTGELFF.

The rearrangement links TRBV20-1 to TRBJ2-1, with 8 bases matching TRBD2. From germline, CDR1 is DFQATT and CDR2 SNEGSKA (reference sequence). This CDR3 has 15 residues. V shed 1 base, J shed 2 bases, and the junction held 4 bases outside the gene matches. CDR3 region: CSARGSGVPYNEQFF. CDR3 coding DNA: TGCAGTGCTAGAGGTAGCGGGGTTCCCTACAATGAGCAGTTCTTC.

This clonotype was counted at least ten times. The chain employs TRBV5-1 and TRBJ1-2; D is unresolved. From germline, CDR1 is SGHRS and CDR2 YFSETQ. The CDR3 is 14 residues long. With 0 bases removed from V and 4 bases from J, the gap between germline ends came to 10 bases. The CDR3: CASSLEQRFYGYTF. Written as DNA, the CDR3 is TGCGCCAGCAGCTTGGAACAGAGGTTCTATGGCTACACCTTC.

The sample holds a few counts of this clonotype. The chain recombines TRBV5-6 with TRBJ1-5; 8 positions agree with TRBD1. Germline CDR1 and CDR2: SGHDT and YYEEEE. The V segment lost 3 bases and the J segment 3 bases; nucleotides outside the gene matches: 5. The CDR3 runs 15 residues. The CDR3: CASSSQDRDNQPQHF. The CDR3 bases are TGTGCCAGCAGCTCCCAGGACAGGGACAATCAGCCCCAGCATTTT.

This clonotype was counted only a few times. The chain joins TRBV5-1 to TRBJ2-3, with TRBD1 matching over 8 bases. The CDR3 has 14 residues. The ends lost 4 bases at V and 5 bases at J; junction bases unmatched: 6. Looked up from germline, CDR1 is SGHRS and CDR2 is YFSETQ. In nucleotides, the CDR3 is TGCGCCAGCAGCCCGGGACAGGTCAAAGATACGCAGTATTTT. It specifies CASSPGQVKDTQYF.

The chain links TRBV12-3 or TRBV12-4 to TRBJ2-5; TRBD1 aligns across 11 bases. The ends lost 5 bases at V and 5 bases at J; junction bases unmatched: 10. There are 16 residues in the CDR3. The DNA of the CDR3 is TGTGCCAGCAGTCAAAGGACAGGGGGCAGGAGGGAGACCCAGTACTTC. Translating it yields CASSQRTGGRRETQYF.

This clonotype was counted only a few times. V is TRBV6-2 or TRBV6-3 and J is TRBJ2-2; a weak D match, TRBD2 (6 bases). Germline V gives CDR1 MNHEY, CDR2 SVGEGT. There are 14 residues in the CDR3. The ends were cut back, 2 bases at V and 5 bases at J, with 9 bases in the middle. CDR3 coding DNA: TGTGCCAGCAGTTACCCACTAGCAACCGGGGAGCTGTTTTTT. Residues: CASSYPLATGELFF.

This clonotype was detected a few times. The chain is built from TRBV20-1 and TRBJ2-3, with 14 bases matching TRBD2. V trimming: 0 bases; J trimming: 1 base; junction bases outside the gene matches: 9. The germline V gene has CDR1 DFQATT and CDR2 SNEGSKA (reference sequence). This CDR3 has 19 residues. This chain's CDR3 is CSARDAGTSGGFRTDTQYF. Written as DNA, the CDR3 is TGCAGTGCTAGAGATGCCGGGACTAGCGGGGGATTCCGCACAGATACGCAGTATTTT.

The chain employs TRBV9 and TRBJ2-2; no clear D. Germline lookup yields CDR1 SGDLS and CDR2 YYNGEE. This CDR3 contains 16 residues. The germline V and J ends were trimmed by 0 bases and 2 bases, with 11 bases remaining between them. DNA of the CDR3: TGTGCCAGCAGCGTAGGCGCAGACTTAAACACCGGGGAGCTGTTTTTT. It translates to CASSVGADLNTGELFF.

The chain couples TRBV5-1 to TRBJ1-2; the D gene is possibly TRBD1 (5 bases). The V end was cut by 2 bases, the J end by 8 bases, with 13 bases between. CDR1 and CDR2 (germline): SGHRS, YFSETQ. The CDR3 loop spans 13 amino acids. CDR3 amino acids: CASSFRAEDGYTF. In DNA form, the CDR3 reads TGCGCCAGCAGCTTCAGGGCCGAAGACGGCTACACCTTC.

This clonotype was seen at least ten times. V gene TRBV7-9 combines with J gene TRBJ2-1; TRBD2 matches at 10 bases. This CDR3 spans 17 amino acids. V shed 4 bases, J shed 2 bases, and the junction held 8 bases outside the gene matches. CDR1 is SEHNR, CDR2 FQNEAQ, per germline (reference sequence). CDR3 DNA: TGTGCCAGCAGCTCCAACCGGCTAGCGGGGGCCTACAATGAGCAGTTCTTC. Encoded protein: CASSSNRLAGAYNEQFF.

The chain combines TRBV4-3 with TRBJ2-5; no firm D call. In germline, CDR1 is LGHNA, CDR2 YSLEER. Deletions cut 5 bases from V and 2 bases from J, with 9 bases between. The CDR3 runs to 13 residues. This CDR3 is CASSDRAQETQYF. CDR3 nucleotide sequence: TGCGCCAGCAGCGATCGGGCACAAGAGACCCAGTACTTC.

The gene calls are TRBV20-1 and TRBJ1-6; 7 positions agree with TRBD1. With V trimmed by 2 bases and J by 6 bases, 1 base remained unmatched. The CDR3 spans 13 residues. From germline, CDR1 is DFQATT and CDR2 SNEGSKA (reference sequence). The CDR3 spells CSARWDSNSPLHF. In DNA, the CDR3 is TGCAGTGCTAGATGGGACAGTAATTCACCCCTCCACTTT.

The gene calls are TRBV6-7 and TRBJ1-6, with D perhaps TRBD1 (5 bases). TRBV6-7 is marked as an open reading frame, function uncertain. Between the trimmed V and J ends, which lost 2 bases and 9 bases, there was a span of 14 bases. The CDR3 sequence is 15 residues long. CDR3 region: CASSYVPSTGSPLHF. The CDR3, as DNA: TGTGCCAGCAGTTACGTCCCCTCAACAGGTTCACCCCTCCACTTT.

A few counts support this clonotype. V gene TRBV10-2 combines with J gene TRBJ2-2; D is unclear. Germline V lookup: CDR1 WSHSY, CDR2 SAAADI. The CDR3 spans 12 residues. V was trimmed by 7 bases and J by 6 bases, leaving 9 bases between them. CDR3 region: CASNRNSGELFF. DNA for the CDR3: TGCGCCAGCAACCGAAACTCCGGGGAGCTGTTTTTT.

The rearrangement links TRBV2 to TRBJ1-2; D is possibly TRBD1 (6 bases). V was shortened by 11 bases and J by 8 bases, with 15 bases between the two germline ends. Germline CDR1 SNHLY, CDR2 FYNNEI. This CDR3 is 11 amino acids long. The CDR3 loop is CAPRTVFGYTF. The CDR3 coding sequence is TGTGCCCCCCGGACAGTATTCGGCTACACCTTC.

Note on this clonotype: A much larger clone lies a single base off, so this may be a read error. The chain recombines TRBV9 with TRBJ2-3; TRBD2 is a possible D gene (5 bases). Germline CDR1 and CDR2: SGDLS and YYNGEE. The CDR3 is 16 residues long. This CDR3 is CASSVAPQGPRDTKYF. The DNA of the CDR3 is TGTGCCAGCAGCGTAGCCCCCCAAGGGCCGAGGGATACGAAGTATTTT.

This chain connects TRBV16 to TRBJ1-5, with a weak D call TRBD1 (5 bases). In germline, CDR1 is KGHSY, CDR2 FQNENV. Trimming shortened V by 0 bases and J by 7 bases, and 7 bases separated the two germline ends. CDR3 size: 13 residues. CDR3 loop: CASSQSGVQPQHF. The CDR3 DNA reads as TGTGCCAGCAGCCAATCAGGGGTCCAGCCCCAGCATTTT.

This clonotype has just a few counts. This chain connects TRBV7-2 to TRBJ1-5; D uncertain. The germline V gene encodes CDR1 SGHTA and CDR2 FQGNSA. Trimming pared 1 base from V and 7 bases from J, leaving 8 bases between. This CDR3 comprises 13 residues. This CDR3 reads CASSLGNLQPQHF. In DNA, the CDR3 is TGTGCCAGCAGCTTAGGTAATCTGCAGCCCCAGCATTTT.

J is TRBJ2-5 and V is TRBV3-1; TRBD2 matches 9 bases. Trimming at V came to 4 bases and at J to 5 bases, leaving 5 bases not matched to a gene. The CDR3 covers 14 residues. The germline V gene has CDR1 LGHDT and CDR2 YNNKEL (reference sequence). CDR3 coding DNA: TGTGCCAGCAGCCTAGCGGGGGCGGCGGAGACCCAGTACTTC. It is translated as CASSLAGAAETQYF.

This clonotype has a count of ten or more. The chain recombines TRBV7-9 with TRBJ1-1; D perhaps matches TRBD1 (6 bases). CDR1 SEHNR and CDR2 FQNEAQ come from the germline V gene (reference sequence). The CDR3 totals 15 residues. V lost 3 bases and J lost 5, with 16 bases in between. The CDR3 spells CASSLRGGAGTEAFF. DNA of the CDR3: TGTGCCAGCAGCTTGCGGGGGGGCGCAGGGACTGAAGCTTTCTTT.

In this sample, this clonotype turned up many times. The J gene is TRBJ2-3, the V gene TRBV29-1, with D possibly being TRBD1 (6 bases). Germline CDR1 and CDR2: SQVTM and ANQGSEA. Trimming shortened V by 2 bases and J by 0 bases, and 9 bases separated the two germline ends. The CDR3 runs 14 residues. The CDR3, as DNA: TGCAGCGTTGAAAGGGACACGAGCACAGATACGCAGTATTTT. The encoded protein is CSVERDTSTDTQYF.

This chain uses TRBV29-1 with TRBJ2-7; 10 bases agree with TRBD2. Germline CDR1 reads SQVTM; CDR2 reads ANQGSEA. With 5 bases clipped from V and 7 bases from J, the junction kept 5 bases outside the gene matches. The CDR3 has 12 residues. CDR3 sequence (DNA): TGCAGCGTTCGGACTAGCGGAGGGGAGCAGTACTTC. It codes for CSVRTSGGEQYF.